This is a list of T cell receptor beta chains from one sample in a study of PD-1 blockade in classical Hodgkin lymphoma. The data were produced by immunoSEQ multiplex PCR, yet TCRdb's version contains in-frame clones alone and is incomplete. The table includes 45,000 or so clones, about three quarters detected once. Source: peripheral blood mononuclear cells (PBMCs), taken at baseline. All receptors derive from a human donor with classical Hodgkin lymphoma. Both conserved end residues are part of each CDR3. A D gene is named only where the DNA matches it firmly. Clone size, where shown, is once, few, many, or a class for clones that have expanded.

cdr3_length j_call v_call d_call clone_size cdr3_nt cdr3_aa
13 TRBJ2-2 TRBV30 TRBD1 . TGTGCCTGGATAGGACAGGCCGCCGGGGAGCTGTTTTTT CAWIGQAAGELFF
13 TRBJ2-1 TRBV6-5 TRBD1 . TGTGCCAGCACCGTAACAGGGGGCGGTGAGCAGTTCTTC CASTVTGGGEQFF
16 TRBJ1-1 TRBV19 . few TGTGCCAGTAGTATAGTGGAGGTCGGCAGGCGGACTGAAGCTTTCTTT CASSIVEVGRRTEAFF
14 TRBJ2-5 TRBV9 . . TGTGCCAGCAGCGTAGCGGCTAGCGCGGAGACCCAGTACTTC CASSVAASAETQYF
16 TRBJ2-2 TRBV7-3 TRBD2 . TGTGCCAGCAGCTTAAGTACTAGCGGGTACACCGGGGAGCTGTTTTTT CASSLSTSGYTGELFF
15 TRBJ2-7 TRBV6-5 TRBD2 . TGTGCCAGCAGTTCGGGACTAGCGGACTTCTACGAGCAGTACTTC CASSSGLADFYEQYF
15 TRBJ1-5 TRBV27 . . TGTGCCACCCGACCGGGGATAGTGAGCAATCAGCCCCAGCATTTT CATRPGIVSNQPQHF
13 TRBJ1-5 TRBV27 . . TGTGCCAGCAGTTGGAATTTCAATCAGCCCCAGCATTTT CASSWNFNQPQHF
14 TRBJ2-7 TRBV7-3 . . TGTGCCAGCAGCTTATGGCCAGGGATGGAAGAGCAGTACTTC CASSLWPGMEEQYF
15 TRBJ1-1 TRBV7-9 TRBD1 few TGTGCCAGCAGCTTAAAAGGACAGGGAAACACTGAAGCTTTCTTT CASSLKGQGNTEAFF
12 TRBJ2-7 TRBV28 . . TGTGCCAGCAGTTCCGAGACCGGCGAGCAGTACTTC CASSSETGEQYF
13 TRBJ2-5 TRBV29-1 . few TGCAGCGTTAGCAGAGGGGGGCAAGAGACCCAGTACTTC CSVSRGGQETQYF
13 TRBJ2-4 TRBV27 TRBD2 . TGTGCCAGCAGAACGGGGGGTAATAACATTCAGTACTTC CASRTGGNNIQYF
13 TRBJ2-5 TRBV25-1 . few TGTGCCAGCCAGCGACCGGTCGAGGGAACCCAGTACTTC CASQRPVEGTQYF
15 TRBJ1-1 TRBV5-4 . . TGTGCCAGCAGTCAACGAGGAGGGGGGAAATCTGAAGCTTTCTTT CASSQRGGGKSEAFF
13 TRBJ1-1 TRBV6-5 TRBD1 . TGTGCCAGCCAGACCGGGACAGGGATGGAAGCTTTCTTT CASQTGTGMEAFF
15 TRBJ2-2 TRBV9 . medium-sized TGTGCCAGCAGCGTAGTGTCATTTTCCCCCGGGGAGCTGTTTTTT CASSVVSFSPGELFF
16 TRBJ2-4 TRBV5-1 . . TGCGCCAGCAGCCTAAGGCCACTGGGGGCCAAAAACATTCAGTACTTC CASSLRPLGAKNIQYF
14 TRBJ1-4 TRBV5-1 . once TGCGCCAGCAGGTCAAACCAGGAGGGGCAGAAACTGTTTTTT CASRSNQEGQKLFF
15 TRBJ1-2 TRBV5-1 TRBD1 . TGCGCCAGCAGCTCAACCCGGGACAGTTACTATGGCTACACCTTC CASSSTRDSYYGYTF
15 TRBJ2-7 TRBV19 TRBD1 . TGTGCCAGTAGTCCCCACGGGACAGGGTTATACGAGCAGTACTTC CASSPHGTGLYEQYF
15 TRBJ2-7 TRBV28 . . TGTGCCAGCAGTTTGGCCGGGACACCCTCCTACGAGCAGTACTTC CASSLAGTPSYEQYF
16 TRBJ1-2 TRBV6-1 . . TGTGCCAGCAGTGAAGCAGTAGGGCTAGCCCTCTATGGCTACACCTTC CASSEAVGLALYGYTF
13 TRBJ1-2 TRBV15 . few TGTGCCACCAGCAGCCCGGATTCCTATGGCTACACCTTC CATSSPDSYGYTF
13 TRBJ2-7 TRBV6-5 . once TGTGCCAGCAGTTATTCAGGGTCCTACGAGCAGTACTTC CASSYSGSYEQYF
16 TRBJ2-3 TRBV2 TRBD2 . TGTGCCAGCAGTGGTCCAGCGGGGGCCCTCACAGATACGCAGTATTTT CASSGPAGALTDTQYF
15 TRBJ1-2 TRBV19 TRBD1 . TGTGCCAGTACCGGGGGGGACAGGGGCTACTATGGCTACACCTTC CASTGGDRGYYGYTF